Detailed here is one T cell receptor beta chain. Its antigen remains undetermined. The record has no base qualities; no much larger clone is one base away. This entry belongs to a study of cytomegalovirus exposure and HLA in healthy donors (dated 2017 in TCRdb). As for the study more broadly: The 500 to 800 repertoires of the first cohort and the 120 validation repertoires were produced on the same platform, according to a later analysis. In addition to the first cohort of hundreds of subjects, a separate validation cohort of 100 to 150 different subjects was used. The study was designed to test whether signatures of past pathogen exposure could be identified by cataloging public T cell receptors. High-throughput TCR immunosequencing, statistical association of individual TCRs with disease status, and machine learning were combined to predict cytomegalovirus infection status. Overall study outcomes, separate from this receptor: Cytomegalovirus status was reported to be diagnosed by the classifier with high specificity and sensitivity in both the original and validation cohorts. All 120 or so repertoires were used to score co-occurrence in the validation cohort in a later analysis, because that analysis had no HLA typing for the cohort. Three of the identified cytomegalovirus-associated TCR beta chains were confirmed in vitro to be specific for cytomegalovirus antigens. The study gave a list of 150 to 200 TCR beta chains associated with cytomegalovirus. Most TCR sequences were observed very rarely across donors, whereas some public TCRs were present in many individuals. According to the authors, the approach could potentially be generalized to other disease states and immunological phenotypes. Subsequent analysis determined that TCRs grouped into clusters in the first cohort also showed a tendency toward co-occurrence across the roughly 110 validation repertoires, and roughly 95% of cluster scores exceeded 0.

Trimming accounts for 0 bases at V and 6 bases at J, while the number of junction bases matched to no gene is 6. CDR1 KGHSH and CDR2 LQKENI are derived from the germline V gene. The CDR3 spans 16 residues, from the cysteine through the phenylalanine. Of the read, only the CDR3 DNA is kept; its 48 bases are in frame from base 1. Library preparation used the immunoSEQ multiplex PCR assay. In the original analysis: To diagnose cytomegalovirus status from the catalog of TCR beta chain sequences, a statistical classification framework was built. This is the immuneACCESS table as TCRdb keeps it, with only in-frame sequences that have V and J called. A part of the clones is gone; compared with another copy, unresolved V genes explain less than half, and the rest is unexplained. D and trimming were read from the DNA, whereas the V and J calls and clone size are those reported in that table. The sample includes approximately 100,000 clones, with 87% observed a single time. The ten largest clones add up to 6.3% of the sample.

Separate from the approximately 700-subject first cohort, the validation cohort of roughly 130 subjects was the group to which the donors belonged. This clonotype was obtained from a man aged 18 to 29 in good health and CMV-seropositive. The sequenced sample consisted of PBMCs. Recombination linked TRBV18 to TRBJ2-7, with 12 junctional bases fitting TRBD2. The CDR3 amino acid sequence is: CASSPPLAGGPREQYF. The DNA sequence is as follows: TGTGCCAGCTCACCACCTCTAGCGGGGGGGCCTCGCGAGCAGTACTTC.